The source of this T cell receptor beta chain is a study of CD8+ T cells in alopecia areata. In the study overall: Treated patients were dosed with oral tofacitinib, taking 5 to 10 mg twice daily. Findings and limits, study-wide: Expanded CD8+ clones among the top 100, as well as scalp clonality, were significantly decreased by tofacitinib.

Of note for this clone: As yet, its antigen is unknown.

Treatment indicated: oral pan-JAK inhibitor, 5-10 mg twice daily. Those with alopecia areata gave lesional scalp punch biopsies and peripheral blood. Sequencing templates came from extracted RNA that was reverse transcribed into cDNA. Produced via immunoSEQ multiplex PCR; TCRdb's table is partial and in-frame only. The top ten hold 4% to 5% of the sample, which has about 190,000 clones, less than 65% seen once. This TCR was sampled from a human donor with alopecia areata. The sample here was CD4+ T cells sorted from blood, taken at week 4, from a patient treated with tofacitinib.

The DNA of the CDR3 is TGCGCCAGCAGTGAGTCGAGCCGCAATCAGCCCCAGCATTTT. Its translation: CASSESSRNQPQHF. The chain uses TRBV10-2 and TRBJ1-5, with D unclear. Germline loops: CDR1 WSHSY, CDR2 SAAADI. V lost 0 bases and J lost 2, with 5 bases in between. There are 14 residues in the CDR3.